This T cell receptor beta chain was recovered during a study of blood T cell repertoires in COVID-19. Overall study: Acute and convalescent COVID-19 samples came from the United States, Italy and Spain. From T cells, B-cell-depleted T cells, or PBMCs came the material, which was cDNA or gDNA.

Authors' methods: By means of reference gene primer amplification, nucleated cell counts were estimated. Profiling relied on immunoSEQ multiplex PCR, and the TCRdb table lists in-frame clones only, not all of them. That table furnishes V, J and clone size, whereas the DNA furnished D and trimming. Of around 140,000 clones in the sample, about 89% were seen once. V was shortened by 0 bases and J by 1 base, with 10 bases between the two germline ends. This CDR3 region has 16 residues. Germline V gene data show CDR1 as SGDLS and CDR2 as YYNGEE. Sequenced sample: peripheral blood. The genes are TRBV9 and TRBJ2-2, with D possibly TRBD1 on 5 matching bases. The clonotype originates from a man aged 55-75 years with active or convalescent COVID-19. CDR3 in DNA: TGTGCCAGCAGCGTAGATCCCCAGGGGAACACCGGGGAGCTGTTTTTT. As protein: CASSVDPQGNTGELFF.